A single count supports the clone carrying this TCR beta chain. Its specificity is not known. The data derive from a study of cytomegalovirus exposure and HLA in healthy donors. Study-wide results and caveats: The classifier was said to identify cytomegalovirus status with high specificity and sensitivity. In an earlier analysis, productive rearrangement rates for most beta V segments clustered near 90% or 30%. Solely CMV serostatus was available to characterize immune exposure.

Germline-derived CDR1 and CDR2 are SGHKS and YYEKEE (reference sequence). With 1 base removed from V and 3 bases from J, the gap between germline ends came to 16 bases. This CDR3 has 16 amino acids. Primers for the PCR totalled 60 Vbeta and 13 Jbeta. Clones were sequenced by immunoSEQ multiplex PCR, and TCRdb holds only the in-frame ones, with some missing. The sample has about 82,000 clones, roughly 67% seen once; the top ten hold about 22%. The sample comprised PBMCs. The receptor's source is a woman aged 45-60 years in good health and CMV-seropositive. The V gene is TRBV5-5, the J gene TRBJ1-1, with D possibly being TRBD1 (5 bases). Here the CDR3 reads CASSLSPIGVYTEAFF. CDR3 coding DNA: TGTGCCAGCAGCTTGTCCCCGATAGGGGTGTACACTGAAGCTTTCTTT.